Each of the 19 T cell receptor beta chains below was sequenced from the same sample in a study of CD8 T cells in ankylosing spondylitis. TCRdb fed the 5' RACE reads into MiXCR, producing one record per CDR3 protein. The repertoire holds fewer than 550,000 distinct CDR3 sequences, with roughly 5.2% as singletons. No antigen has been assigned to these receptors. Study findings and constraints: A motif in TCR beta, a set of seven to nine highly homologous variants, appeared characteristic of ankylosing spondylitis blood.

Sequenced sample: blood, either unsorted or a sorted T cell fraction (not recorded which). These receptors all stem from a male donor with ankylosing spondylitis.

Many counts were recorded for this clonotype. The genes are TRBV4-3 and TRBJ1-2, with D unclear. V lost 3 bases, J lost 0 bases, and 8 bases lay in between. The V gene's germline CDR1 is LGHNA and CDR2 YSLEER. This CDR3 comprises 14 residues. CDR3 DNA: TGCGCCAGCAGCCACCCGGGAGCTAACTATGGCTACACCTTC. This translates into CASSHPGANYGYTF.

This clonotype appeared many times. This chain uses TRBV5-1 with TRBJ1-2, with 8 bases aligning to TRBD1. V lost 2 bases to trimming and J lost 8 bases; unmatched junction nucleotides: 11. This CDR3 contains 15 residues. Germline CDR1 is SGHRS and CDR2 is YFSETQ. CDR3 coding DNA: TGCGCCAGCAGCTTACAAGGACAGGGCCCTATGGGCTACACCTTC. Its protein product is CASSLQGQGPMGYTF.

In its sample, this clonotype was seen many times. The chain is built from TRBV9 and TRBJ1-1; D might be TRBD1 (5 bases). V was pared by 0 bases and J by 1 base, with 10 bases between. CDR3 size: 15 residues. Germline loops: CDR1 SGDLS, CDR2 YYNGEE. The CDR3, as DNA: TGTGCCAGCAGCGTAGAAGCAGGGACGAACACTGAAGCTTTCTTT. This translates into CASSVEAGTNTEAFF.

This clonotype appeared many times. The genes are TRBV4-3 and TRBJ2-1; 11 bases are shared with TRBD2. The J segment lost 2 bases and the V segment lost 4 bases, leaving 7 bases of the junction unmatched. Per germline, CDR1 LGHNA and CDR2 YSLEER. The CDR3 is 17 amino acids. The DNA of the CDR3 is TGCGCCAGCAGCCCCTTTAGCGGGAGGGCCCCCTACAATGAGCAGTTCTTC. This sequence encodes CASSPFSGRAPYNEQFF.

This clonotype showed up many times. This rearrangement joins TRBV20-1 to TRBJ2-7, with TRBD1 identical over 11 bases. Germline V gene sequence: CDR1 DFQATT, CDR2 SNEGSKA (reference sequence). Trimming cost V 6 bases and J 3 bases; bases outside gene matches: 7. The CDR3 totals 14 residues. In DNA form, the CDR3 reads TGCAGTGCCCTGAGGACAGGGGGCTTCTACGAGCAGTACTTC. Translation: CSALRTGGFYEQYF.

This clonotype was detected ten times or more. The chain uses TRBV5-1 and TRBJ2-3; D is possibly TRBD2 (6 bases). Germline V gives CDR1 SGHRS, CDR2 YFSETQ. V gave up 5 bases and J gave up 4 bases, with 14 bases separating them. The CDR3 contains 14 residues. The CDR3 region has the DNA TGCGCCAGCAGGGAGGGAACCGCGGCAGATACGCAGTATTTT. It specifies CASREGTAADTQYF. The entire variable domain, with the rest obtained from reference TRBV5-1 and TRBJ2-3, is as follows: KAGVTQTPRYLIKTRGQQVTLSCSPISGHRSVSWYQQTPGQGLQFLFEYFSETQRNKGNFPGRFSGRQFSNSRSEMNVSTLELGDSALYLCASREGTAADTQYFGPGTRLTVL.

This clonotype showed up many times. The V and J genes are TRBV20-1 and TRBJ2-1; D remains unclear. Germline CDR1 and CDR2: DFQATT and SNEGSKA (reference sequence). The CDR3 is 11 amino acids. V was shortened by 3 bases and J by 2 bases, with 2 bases between the two germline ends. In DNA, the CDR3 is TGCAGTGCTAGCACCTACAATGAGCAGTTCTTC. Translating gives CSASTYNEQFF.

This clonotype has at least ten counts. The chain couples TRBV13 to TRBJ2-7, with D maybe TRBD1 (6 bases). Between the trimmed V and J ends, which lost 5 bases and 5 bases, there was a span of 16 bases. CDR1 is PRHDT and CDR2 is FYEKMQ in the germline V gene (reference sequence). This CDR3 contains 14 residues. The DNA for the CDR3 is TGTGCCAGCAGCGTCAGGCAGGGGAGCCACGAGCAGTACTTC. As protein: CASSVRQGSHEQYF.

This clonotype was detected ten times or more. This rearrangement joins TRBV20-1 to TRBJ2-3; D gene ambiguous. Germline-derived CDR1 and CDR2 are DFQATT and SNEGSKA (reference sequence). The CDR3 has 15 residues. Trimming cost V 1 base and J 0 bases, with 11 bases left between them. The CDR3 bases are TGCAGTGCTAGAGCTCTCGCAGTCAGCACAGATACGCAGTATTTT. This translates into CSARALAVSTDTQYF.

The chain joins TRBV7-2 to TRBJ2-7; D unclear. Germline CDR1 reads SGHTA; CDR2 reads FQGNSA. With 5 bases removed from V and 9 bases from J, the gap between germline ends came to 20 bases. CDR3 length: 14 residues. CDR3: CASSQTHYTVGQYF. Written as DNA, the CDR3 is TGTGCCAGCAGCCAGACACATTATACTGTCGGGCAGTACTTC.

In this sample, this clonotype turned up many times. This chain links TRBV11-2 with TRBJ2-1, with TRBD2 as a possible D gene (6 bases). Germline loops: CDR1 SGHAT, CDR2 FQNNGV. The CDR3 has 16 amino acids. The germline V and J ends were trimmed by 5 bases and 2 bases, with 16 bases remaining between them. The CDR3 loop reads CASSPPTGGTYNEQFF. CDR3 nucleotide sequence: TGTGCCAGCAGCCCCCCGACCGGGGGAACCTACAATGAGCAGTTCTTC. Full variable domain (remainder filled in from reference TRBV11-2 and TRBJ2-1): EAGVAQSPRYKIIEKRQSVAFWCNPISGHATLYWYQQILGQGPKLLIQFQNNGVVDDSQLPKDRFSAERLKGVDSTLKIQPAKLEDSAVYLCASSPPTGGTYNEQFFGPGTRLTVL.

This clonotype was detected many times. The chain joins TRBV6-6 to TRBJ1-5; unclear D gene. From germline, CDR1 is MNHNY and CDR2 SVGAGI (reference sequence). CDR3 length: 12 residues. The V end lost 5 bases, the J end lost 8 bases, and 10 bases lay between the germline ends. The DNA for the CDR3 is TGTGCCAGCAGTCCCGGGCCCAAGCCCCAGCATTTT. Protein: CASSPGPKPQHF.

This clonotype was observed at least ten times. This chain links TRBV29-1 with TRBJ2-7; 13 nucleotides align to TRBD2. This CDR3 contains 15 residues. V shed 6 bases, J shed 5 bases, and the junction held 10 bases outside the gene matches. CDR1 is SQVTM, CDR2 ANQGSEA, per germline. The chain's CDR3 is CSVRTSGLAGNEQYF. The CDR3, as DNA: TGCAGCGTCCGTACCTCGGGACTAGCGGGAAACGAGCAGTACTTC.

This clonotype was seen many times. J is TRBJ2-5 and V is TRBV11-1; D uncertain. Germline CDR1 reads SGHAT; CDR2 reads FQDESV (reference sequence). The CDR3 runs to 13 residues. Trimming took 1 base from V and 5 from J, leaving 8 bases between them. CDR3 DNA sequence: TGTGCCAGCAGCTTAGTGAGTTACGAGACCCAGTACTTC. Translated, it gives CASSLVSYETQYF.

The sample holds many counts of this clonotype. The V call is TRBV20-1, the J call TRBJ2-2; the D gene is possibly TRBD2 (6 bases). This CDR3 is built from 15 residues. With 2 bases removed from V and 3 bases from J, the gap between germline ends came to 13 bases. CDR1 and CDR2 from the germline V gene are DFQATT and SNEGSKA (reference sequence). The DNA of the CDR3 is TGCAGTGCTAGACCCTCAGGCGGGGACACCGGGGAGCTGTTTTTT. Protein sequence: CSARPSGGDTGELFF.

This clonotype was detected many times. The chain employs TRBV3-1 and TRBJ2-7; no definite D call. Trimming removed 1 base from V and 12 bases from J, with 10 bases in between. The germline CDR1 and CDR2 sequences are LGHDT and YNNKEL (reference sequence). This CDR3 comprises 11 residues. This CDR3 reads CASSQVDHLYF. CDR3 DNA sequence: TGTGCCAGCAGCCAAGTGGACCATTTGTACTTC.

Ten or more counts support this clonotype. The chain combines TRBV20-1 with TRBJ2-7, with 8 bases identical to TRBD1. CDR1 is DFQATT and CDR2 is SNEGSKA in the germline V gene (reference sequence). The CDR3 runs 14 residues. CDR3 bases: TGCAGCGCCTGGGGACAGGAATTCTCCTACGAGCAGTACTTC. This codes for CSAWGQEFSYEQYF.

This clonotype has only a few counts. This CDR3 is CAIRGQGASYEQYF. The CDR3, as DNA: TGTGCCATCCGGGGACAGGGGGCCTCCTACGAGCAGTACTTC. V usage is TRBV10-3 and J usage is TRBJ2-7; TRBD1 aligns across 12 bases. The V segment lost 8 bases and the J segment 0 bases; nucleotides outside the gene matches: 2. CDR1 ENHRY and CDR2 SYGVKD come from the germline V gene. The CDR3 runs 14 residues.

Many counts were recorded for this clonotype. CDR3 amino acids: CASSFRDRVTDTQYF. The CDR3 nucleotides read TGTGCCAGCAGCTTCCGGGACAGGGTAACAGATACGCAGTATTTT. The V call is TRBV7-9, the J call TRBJ2-3; TRBD1 agrees at 9 bases. CDR3 length: 15 residues. Germline CDR1 SEHNR, CDR2 FQNEAQ (reference sequence). The V segment lost 3 bases and the J segment 3 bases; nucleotides outside the gene matches: 4.